This T cell receptor beta chain derives from a study of human T cells and chemical hapten exposure. The germline V gene encodes CDR1 MNHNS and CDR2 SASEGT. Trimming left V 2 bases short and J 3 bases short, with 11 bases between. This CDR3 has 14 amino acids. As for treatment: therapeutic diphenylcyclopropenone sensitization with weekly scalp DPC. Unique molecular identifiers were linked by the library to individual cDNA molecules. Each CDR3 protein is one row after TCRdb ran MiXCR on the reads. Altogether under 200 distinct CDR3 sequences are present, roughly 58% being singletons, with the ten largest covering about 17%.

V gene TRBV6-1 combines with J gene TRBJ2-7, with D perhaps matching TRBD1 (5 bases). This receptor was obtained from an adult with alopecia areata. Some clones in this sample may be carry-over from other donors' samples. This table probably holds off-target reads from a library built for another chain. Material: whole blood, obtained before DPC sensitization or 2, 6, or about 24 weeks after (not recorded which). The CDR3, as DNA: TGTGCCAGCAGTGAAATCGGAAGGGGCTACGAGCAGTACTTC. As protein: CASSEIGRGYEQYF.